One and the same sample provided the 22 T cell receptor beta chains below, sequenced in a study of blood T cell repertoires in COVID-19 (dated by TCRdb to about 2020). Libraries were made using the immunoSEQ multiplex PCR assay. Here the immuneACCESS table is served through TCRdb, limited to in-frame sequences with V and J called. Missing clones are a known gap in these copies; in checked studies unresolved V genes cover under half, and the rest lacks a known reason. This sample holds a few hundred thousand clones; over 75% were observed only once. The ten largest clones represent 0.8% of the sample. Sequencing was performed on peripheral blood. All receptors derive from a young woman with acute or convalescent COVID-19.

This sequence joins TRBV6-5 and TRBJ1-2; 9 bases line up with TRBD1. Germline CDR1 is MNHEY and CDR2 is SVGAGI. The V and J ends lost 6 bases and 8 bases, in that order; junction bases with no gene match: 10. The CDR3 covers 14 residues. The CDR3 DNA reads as TGTGCCAGCAGATTGACAGGGGGGGATAGAGGCTACACCTTC. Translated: CASRLTGGDRGYTF.

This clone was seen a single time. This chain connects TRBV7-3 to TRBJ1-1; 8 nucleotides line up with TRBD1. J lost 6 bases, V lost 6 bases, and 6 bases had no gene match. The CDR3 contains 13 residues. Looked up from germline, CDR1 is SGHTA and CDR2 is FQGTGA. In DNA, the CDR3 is TGTGCCAGCAGTTGGGACAGGAGGGCTGAAGCTTTCTTT. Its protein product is CASSWDRRAEAFF.

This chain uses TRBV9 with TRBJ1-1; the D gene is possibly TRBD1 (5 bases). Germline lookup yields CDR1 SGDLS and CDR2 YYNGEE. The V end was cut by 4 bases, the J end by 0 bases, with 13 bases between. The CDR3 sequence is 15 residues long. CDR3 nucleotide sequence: TGTGCCAGCAGCCTTATCGGGGGAATGAACACTGAAGCTTTCTTT. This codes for CASSLIGGMNTEAFF.

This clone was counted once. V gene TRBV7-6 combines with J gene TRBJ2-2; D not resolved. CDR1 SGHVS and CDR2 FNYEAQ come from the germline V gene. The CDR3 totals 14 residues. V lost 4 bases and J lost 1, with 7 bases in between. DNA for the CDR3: TGTGCCAGCAGCTCTAGTGGGAACACCGGGGAGCTGTTTTTT. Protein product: CASSSSGNTGELFF.

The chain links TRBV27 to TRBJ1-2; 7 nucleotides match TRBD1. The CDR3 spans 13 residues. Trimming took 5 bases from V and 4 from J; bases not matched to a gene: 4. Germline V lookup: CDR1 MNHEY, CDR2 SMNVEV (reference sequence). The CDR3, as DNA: TGTGCCAGCAGTCAGACAGGGACCTATGGCTACACCTTC. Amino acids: CASSQTGTYGYTF.

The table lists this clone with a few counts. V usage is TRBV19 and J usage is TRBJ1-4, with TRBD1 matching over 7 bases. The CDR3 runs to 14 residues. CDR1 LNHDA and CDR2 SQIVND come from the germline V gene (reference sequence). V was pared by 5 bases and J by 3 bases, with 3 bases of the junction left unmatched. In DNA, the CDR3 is TGTGCCAGTAGTGAGACAGGGCCTAATGAAAAACTGTTTTTT. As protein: CASSETGPNEKLFF. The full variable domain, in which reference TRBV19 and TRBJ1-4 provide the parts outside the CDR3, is DGGITQSPKYLFRKEGQNVTLSCEQNLNHDAMYWYRQDPGQGLRLIYYSQIVNDFQKGDIAEGYSVSREKKESFPLTVTSAQKNPTAFYLCASSETGPNEKLFFGSGTQLSVL.

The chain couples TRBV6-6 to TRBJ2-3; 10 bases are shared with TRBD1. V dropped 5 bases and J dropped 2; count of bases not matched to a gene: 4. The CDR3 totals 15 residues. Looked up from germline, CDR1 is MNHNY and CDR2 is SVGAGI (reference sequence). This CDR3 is CASSRTGGVTDTQYF. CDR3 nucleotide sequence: TGTGCCAGCAGTCGGACAGGGGGGGTCACAGATACGCAGTATTTT.

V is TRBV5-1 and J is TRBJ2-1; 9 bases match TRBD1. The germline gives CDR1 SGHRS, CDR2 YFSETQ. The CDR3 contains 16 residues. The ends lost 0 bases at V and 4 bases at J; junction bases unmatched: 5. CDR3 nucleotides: TGCGCCAGCAGCTTGGGGCCCGGGACAGGGTACAATGAGCAGTTCTTC. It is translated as CASSLGPGTGYNEQFF.

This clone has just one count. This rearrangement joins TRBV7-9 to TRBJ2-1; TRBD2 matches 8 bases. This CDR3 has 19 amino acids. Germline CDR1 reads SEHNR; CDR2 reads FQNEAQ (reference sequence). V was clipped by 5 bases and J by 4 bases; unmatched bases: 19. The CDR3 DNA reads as TGTGCCAGCAGCCCACAGGCTAGCGGGTCCCGTTCGACTTACAATGAGCAGTTCTTC. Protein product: CASSPQASGSRSTYNEQFF.

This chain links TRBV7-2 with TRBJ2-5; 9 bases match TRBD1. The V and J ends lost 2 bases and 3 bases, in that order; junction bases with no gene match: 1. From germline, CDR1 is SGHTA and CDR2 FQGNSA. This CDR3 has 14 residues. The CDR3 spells CASSLWTGEETQYF. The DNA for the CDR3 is TGTGCCAGCAGCTTATGGACAGGGGAAGAGACCCAGTACTTC.

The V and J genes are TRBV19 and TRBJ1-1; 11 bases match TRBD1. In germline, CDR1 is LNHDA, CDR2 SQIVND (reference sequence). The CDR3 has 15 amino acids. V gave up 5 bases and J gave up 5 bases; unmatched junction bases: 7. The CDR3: CASSLDRGRGTEAFF. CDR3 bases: TGTGCCAGTAGTCTGGACAGGGGGCGCGGGACTGAAGCTTTCTTT.

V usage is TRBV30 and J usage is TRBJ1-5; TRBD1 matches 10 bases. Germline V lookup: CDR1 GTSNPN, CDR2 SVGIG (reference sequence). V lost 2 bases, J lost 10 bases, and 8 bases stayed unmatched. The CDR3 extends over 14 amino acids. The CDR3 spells CAWSTFGQGGPQHF. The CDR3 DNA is TGTGCCTGGAGTACCTTCGGACAGGGGGGTCCCCAGCATTTT.

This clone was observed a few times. CDR3 sequence (DNA): TGTGCCAGCATCCCCAGGGGGAGGGAGACCCAGTACTTC. Protein sequence: CASIPRGRETQYF. The chain is built from TRBV6-5 and TRBJ2-5; weak D call: TRBD1 (7 bases). The CDR3 covers 13 residues. V dropped 7 bases and J dropped 5 bases, with 14 bases sitting between them. CDR1 and CDR2 from the germline V gene are MNHEY and SVGAGI.

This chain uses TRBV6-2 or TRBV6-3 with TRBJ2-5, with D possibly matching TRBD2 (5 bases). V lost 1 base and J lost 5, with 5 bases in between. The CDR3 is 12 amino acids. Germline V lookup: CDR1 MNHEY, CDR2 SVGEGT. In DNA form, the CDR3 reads TGTGCCAGCAGTTACTGGGAGGAGACCCAGTACTTC. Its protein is CASSYWEETQYF.

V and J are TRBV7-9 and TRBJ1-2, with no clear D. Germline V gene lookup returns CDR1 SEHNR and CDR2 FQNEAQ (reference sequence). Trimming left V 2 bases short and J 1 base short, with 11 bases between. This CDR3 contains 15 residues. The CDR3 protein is CASSLRQDVNYGYTF. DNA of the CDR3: TGTGCCAGCAGCTTACGTCAGGATGTTAACTATGGCTACACCTTC.

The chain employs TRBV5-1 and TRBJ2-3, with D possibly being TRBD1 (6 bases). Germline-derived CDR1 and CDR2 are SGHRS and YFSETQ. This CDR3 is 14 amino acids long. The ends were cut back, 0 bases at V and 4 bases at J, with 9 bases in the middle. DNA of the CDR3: TGCGCCAGCAGCTTGGCAGGGGTTGCAGATACGCAGTATTTT. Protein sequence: CASSLAGVADTQYF.

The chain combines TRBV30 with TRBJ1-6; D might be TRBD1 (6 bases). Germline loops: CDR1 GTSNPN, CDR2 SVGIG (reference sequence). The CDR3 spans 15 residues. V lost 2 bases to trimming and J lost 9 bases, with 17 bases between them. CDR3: CAWSPTKGGISPLHF. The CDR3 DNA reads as TGTGCCTGGAGTCCAACGAAGGGGGGGATTTCACCCCTCCACTTT.

The CDR3 bases are TGCGCCAGCAGTGAGTCGAGGATTAGCGGGAGGACCACAGATACGCAGTATTTT. Protein: CASSESRISGRTTDTQYF. V is TRBV10-2 and J is TRBJ2-3; TRBD2 matches 10 bases. This CDR3 is built from 18 residues. J lost 2 bases, V lost 0 bases, and 8 bases had no gene match. Germline values: CDR1 WSHSY, CDR2 SAAADI.

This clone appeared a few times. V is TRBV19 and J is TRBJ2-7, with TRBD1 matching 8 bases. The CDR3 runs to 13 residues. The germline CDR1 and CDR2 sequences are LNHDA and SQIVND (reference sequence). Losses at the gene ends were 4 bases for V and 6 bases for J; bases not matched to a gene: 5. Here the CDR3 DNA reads TGTGCCAGTAGTACCGGGACAGGTGGCGAGCAGTACTTC. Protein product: CASSTGTGGEQYF.

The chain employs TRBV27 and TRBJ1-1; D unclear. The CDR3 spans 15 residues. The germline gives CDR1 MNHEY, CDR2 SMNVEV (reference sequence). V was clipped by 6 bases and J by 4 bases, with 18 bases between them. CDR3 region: CASSFRPGGGTEAFF. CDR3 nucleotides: TGTGCCAGCAGCTTCCGCCCGGGAGGAGGCACTGAAGCTTTCTTT.

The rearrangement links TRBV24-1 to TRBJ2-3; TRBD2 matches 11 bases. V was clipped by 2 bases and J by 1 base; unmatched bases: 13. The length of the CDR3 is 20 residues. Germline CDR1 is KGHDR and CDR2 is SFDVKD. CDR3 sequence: CATSDSSSGRAILGTDTQYF. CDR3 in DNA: TGTGCCACCAGTGATTCTAGTAGCGGGAGGGCCATACTGGGCACAGATACGCAGTATTTT.

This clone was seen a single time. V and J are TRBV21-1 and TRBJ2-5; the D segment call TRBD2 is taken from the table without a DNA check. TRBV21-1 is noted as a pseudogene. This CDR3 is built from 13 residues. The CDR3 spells CAATSGSRETQYF. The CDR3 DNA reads TGTGCGGCGACTAGCGGGAGTAGGGAGACCCAGTACTTC.